The 21 T cell receptor beta chains below come from one sample, sequenced in a study of blood T cell repertoires in COVID-19. Generated by immunoSEQ multiplex PCR, the TCRdb table keeps only in-frame clones and is missing some. The data show roughly 330,000 clones, 87% seen once. The sample was PBMCs or T cells enriched from blood (not recorded which). The receptors come from a woman in her 30s who had recovered from COVID-19.

V usage is TRBV3-1 (or the pseudogene TRBV3-2) and J usage is TRBJ1-4; 7 bases agree with TRBD1. The CDR3 consists of 17 residues. V shed 0 bases, J shed 7 bases, and the junction held 11 bases outside the gene matches. The V gene's germline CDR1 is LGHDT and CDR2 YNNKEL (reference sequence). The CDR3 DNA sequence: TGTGCCAGCAGCCAAGATCGAGTCGGGACAGTCGGTGAAAAACTGTTTTTT. The encoded protein is CASSQDRVGTVGEKLFF.

The chain couples TRBV4-2 to TRBJ2-7; TRBD2 aligns across 7 bases. The CDR3 consists of 18 residues. With 1 base clipped from V and 0 bases from J, the junction kept 12 bases outside the gene matches. Germline CDR1 reads LGHNA; CDR2 reads YNFKEQ. The CDR3 loop reads CASSQGGGTTAASYEQYF. CDR3 bases: TGTGCCAGCAGCCAAGGAGGCGGGACTACTGCGGCCTCCTACGAGCAGTACTTC.

The chain uses TRBV7-2 and TRBJ1-2; TRBD1 aligns across 10 bases. The germline CDR1 and CDR2 sequences are SGHTA and FQGNSA. Germline trimming cut 5 bases from V and 4 bases from J; bases unmatched to any gene: 13. The CDR3 runs to 17 residues. In DNA form, the CDR3 reads TGTGCCAGCAGCCCCAACTCACGGGACAGGGGCGGCTATGGCTACACCTTC. This codes for CASSPNSRDRGGYGYTF.

V usage is TRBV3-1 (or the pseudogene TRBV3-2) and J usage is TRBJ1-2; a weak D match, TRBD1 (6 bases). Germline V gene data show CDR1 as LGHDT and CDR2 as YNNKEL (reference sequence). CDR3 length equals 15 residues. Trimming cost V 4 bases and J 1 base, with 13 bases left between them. In DNA, the CDR3 is TGTGCCAGCAGCCCTGGGACAATTGTTAACTATGGCTACACCTTC. Protein: CASSPGTIVNYGYTF.

This chain links TRBV2 with TRBJ2-7, with 9 bases identical to TRBD1. The CDR3 contains 15 residues. V was pared by 5 bases and J by 5 bases, with 10 bases of the junction left unmatched. Germline values: CDR1 SNHLY, CDR2 FYNNEI. CDR3 amino acids: CASSRPGTGNHEQYF. In DNA form, the CDR3 reads TGTGCCAGCAGTCGACCCGGGACAGGGAACCACGAGCAGTACTTC.

This clone was observed once. The chain recombines TRBV23-1 with TRBJ1-5; the D gene is possibly TRBD1 (5 bases). TRBV23-1 is flagged as an ORF with uncertain function. V was shortened by 4 bases and J by 0 bases, with 10 bases between the two germline ends. There are 15 residues in the CDR3. In DNA, the CDR3 is TGCGCCAGCAGTCGACAGCCTTATAGCAATCAGCCCCAGCATTTT. Amino acid sequence: CASSRQPYSNQPQHF.

This clone was picked up a small number of times. The J gene is TRBJ1-5, the V gene TRBV6-5; D remains unclear. V dropped 4 bases and J dropped 6 bases, with 19 bases sitting between them. This CDR3 has 16 amino acids. CDR1 MNHEY and CDR2 SVGAGI come from the germline V gene. The CDR3 reads CASSFSASTSGQPQHF. The CDR3 DNA is TGTGCCAGCAGTTTTTCCGCTTCTACAAGCGGTCAGCCCCAGCATTTT.

The chain joins TRBV6-1 to TRBJ1-6; no clear D. Germline V gives CDR1 MNHNS, CDR2 SASEGT. This CDR3 has 12 residues. Trimming took 3 bases from V and 10 from J, leaving 7 bases between them. The CDR3 DNA follows: TGTGCCAGCAGTGATTCTTTATCACCCCTCCACTTT. Protein sequence: CASSDSLSPLHF.

This clone came up a few times. The chain combines TRBV7-3 with TRBJ2-5; TRBD1 agrees at 11 bases. The CDR3 runs 15 residues. Trimming cost V 5 bases and J 6 bases; bases outside gene matches: 8. CDR1 and CDR2 from the germline V gene are SGHTA and FQGTGA. The CDR3 coding sequence is TGTGCCAGCAGCCCCACAGGACAGGGGGCTAAGACCCAGTACTTC. It encodes CASSPTGQGAKTQYF. The full variable domain, rest sourced from reference TRBV7-3 and TRBJ2-5, is GAGVSQTPSNKVTEKGKYVELRCDPISGHTALYWYRQSLGQGPEFLIYFQGTGAADDSGLPNDRFFAVRPEGSVSTLKIQRTERGDSAVYLCASSPTGQGAKTQYFGPGTRLLVL.

V and J are TRBV3-1 (or the pseudogene TRBV3-2) and TRBJ2-3; the D gene is possibly TRBD2 (5 bases). Germline V gene sequence: CDR1 LGHDT, CDR2 YNNKEL (reference sequence). CDR3 length: 14 residues. V was shortened by 0 bases and J by 1 base, with 5 bases between the two germline ends. DNA for the CDR3: TGTGCCAGCAGCCAAGAGGAGGGCACAGATACGCAGTATTTT. It specifies CASSQEEGTDTQYF.

This chain joins TRBV28 and TRBJ1-5; D is undetermined. Trimming took off 8 bases at V and 3 bases at J, with 8 bases between the two ends. Germline CDR1 and CDR2: MDHEN and SYDVKM. The CDR3 is 12 residues long. CDR3 protein: CASRRDNQPQHF. The CDR3 DNA reads TGTGCCAGCCGACGGGACAATCAGCCCCAGCATTTT.

The chain joins TRBV7-9 to TRBJ1-1; 7 nucleotides line up with TRBD1. Losses at the gene ends were 5 bases for V and 7 bases for J; bases not matched to a gene: 4. CDR1 SEHNR and CDR2 FQNEAQ come from the germline V gene (reference sequence). The CDR3 runs 12 residues. The CDR3 reads CASSLDRHEAFF. In DNA form, the CDR3 reads TGTGCCAGCAGCCTGGACAGGCATGAAGCTTTCTTT.

Only one count was recorded for this clone. The chain joins TRBV28 to TRBJ1-2; TRBD1 matches at 8 bases. The CDR3 has 15 residues. Germline V CDR1 and CDR2: MDHEN, SYDVKM. Germline trimming cut 2 bases from V and 3 bases from J; bases unmatched to any gene: 5. The DNA of the CDR3 is TGTGCCAGCAGTTTAGTCGCAGGGGGCTACTATGGCTACACCTTC. Translation: CASSLVAGGYYGYTF.

This sequence joins TRBV7-2 and TRBJ2-2, with D possibly matching TRBD2 (7 bases). The V end lost 5 bases, the J end lost 5 bases, and 21 bases lay between the germline ends. Germline CDR1 and CDR2: SGHTA and FQGNSA. The CDR3 extends over 17 amino acids. This chain's CDR3 is CASSRYGGAPGTGELFF. CDR3 in DNA: TGTGCCAGCAGCCGGTATGGGGGGGCTCCGGGGACCGGGGAGCTGTTTTTT.

V usage is TRBV11-2 and J usage is TRBJ1-2; the match to TRBD1 covers 8 bases. This CDR3 comprises 17 residues. J gave up 2 bases and V 1 base, and 9 bases lay outside the gene matches. In germline, CDR1 is SGHAT, CDR2 FQNNGV. The CDR3 reads CASSLGFTGGRNYGYTF. The CDR3 DNA follows: TGTGCCAGCAGCTTAGGATTCACAGGGGGTAGAAACTATGGCTACACCTTC.

The chain joins TRBV13 to TRBJ1-3; D is unresolved. Germline-derived CDR1 and CDR2 are PRHDT and FYEKMQ (reference sequence). CDR3 length: 13 residues. The V and J ends lost 0 bases and 4 bases respectively, with 4 bases between them. The CDR3 region is CASSLGRGNTIYF. CDR3 nucleotides: TGTGCCAGCAGCTTAGGGAGGGGAAACACCATATATTTT.

This chain uses TRBV7-2 with TRBJ2-7, with a weak D call TRBD1 (6 bases). V was trimmed by 2 bases and J by 1 base, leaving 9 bases between them. CDR3 length equals 14 residues. Looked up from germline, CDR1 is SGHTA and CDR2 is FQGNSA. CDR3 sequence: CASSLQQGSYEQYF. CDR3 nucleotide sequence: TGTGCCAGCAGCTTACAACAGGGTTCCTACGAGCAGTACTTC.

The V and J genes are TRBV28 and TRBJ2-4, with D possibly being TRBD1 (7 bases). The V gene's germline CDR1 is MDHEN and CDR2 SYDVKM. This CDR3 spans 19 amino acids. The V end was cut by 7 bases, the J end by 3 bases, with 28 bases between. This CDR3 reads CASKGAVGTLRAGKNIQYF. The CDR3 DNA reads as TGTGCCAGCAAGGGGGCGGTGGGGACTCTTAGGGCCGGCAAAAACATTCAGTACTTC.

V gene TRBV12-3 or TRBV12-4 combines with J gene TRBJ1-5; perhaps TRBD1 as D (6 bases). The CDR3 extends over 12 amino acids. V was pared by 6 bases and J by 4 bases, with 7 bases between. The DNA of the CDR3 is TGTGCCAGCAGCAGGGGTAATCAGCCCCAGCATTTT. This codes for CASSRGNQPQHF.

The chain links TRBV5-1 to TRBJ1-4; TRBD1 is a possible D gene (5 bases). The CDR3 extends over 16 amino acids. V was trimmed by 1 base and J by 5 bases, leaving 15 bases between them. Per the germline V gene, CDR1 is SGHRS and CDR2 is YFSETQ. DNA of the CDR3: TGCGCCAGCAGCTTGACAGGTTCGAGTTTGAATGAAAAACTGTTTTTT. Protein product: CASSLTGSSLNEKLFF.

This chain joins TRBV24-1 and TRBJ1-2; possibly TRBD1 for D (5 bases). Trimming cost V 3 bases and J 5 bases, with 12 bases left between them. From germline, CDR1 is KGHDR and CDR2 SFDVKD. The CDR3 is 14 amino acids. CDR3 sequence reads: CATSDPSTDYGYTF. The CDR3 DNA reads TGTGCCACCAGTGATCCATCGACAGATTATGGCTACACCTTC.